This T cell receptor beta chain emerged from a study of OX40 agonist ivuxolimab in advanced cancers. About the study: Prior anti-PD-1, anti-PD-L1 or anti-CTLA-4 therapy did not bar entry, and less than 50% had some.

Clones were read by immunoSEQ multiplex PCR, and TCRdb kept only the in-frame ones, dropping some. The sample lists about 89,000 clones; roughly 93% were seen once. This CDR3 spans 13 amino acids. The V end was cut by 5 bases, the J end by 8 bases, with 14 bases between. From germline, CDR1 is SGHTS and CDR2 YDEGEE. J is TRBJ2-1 and V is TRBV5-8; tentative D call: TRBD1 (6 bases). Here the sequenced sample was CD4+ or CD8+ T cells sorted from blood, taken in a trial of the OX40 agonist ivuxolimab. This receptor was identified in an adult with an advanced solid tumor such as melanoma, head and neck, liver or kidney cancer. The CDR3 is CASRAPQGDEQFF. The CDR3 nucleotides are TGTGCCAGCAGAGCCCCACAGGGTGATGAGCAGTTCTTC.